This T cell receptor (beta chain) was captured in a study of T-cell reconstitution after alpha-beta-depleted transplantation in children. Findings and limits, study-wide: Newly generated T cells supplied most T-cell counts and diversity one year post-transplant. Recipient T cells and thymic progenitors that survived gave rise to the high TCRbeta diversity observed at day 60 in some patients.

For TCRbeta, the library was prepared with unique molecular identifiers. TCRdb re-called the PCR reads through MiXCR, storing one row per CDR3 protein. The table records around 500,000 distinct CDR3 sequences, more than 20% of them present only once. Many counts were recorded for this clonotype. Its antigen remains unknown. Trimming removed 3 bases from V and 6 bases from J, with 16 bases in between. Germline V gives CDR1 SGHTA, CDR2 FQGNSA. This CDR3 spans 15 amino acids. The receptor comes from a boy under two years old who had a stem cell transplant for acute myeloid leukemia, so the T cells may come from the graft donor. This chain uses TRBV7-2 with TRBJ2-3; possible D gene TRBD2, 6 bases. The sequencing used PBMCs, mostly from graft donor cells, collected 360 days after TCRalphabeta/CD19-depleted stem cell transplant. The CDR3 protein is CASSFRGLRGDTQYF. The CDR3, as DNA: TGTGCCAGCAGCTTTCGCGGACTTCGGGGGGATACGCAGTATTTT.